This record covers a single TCR beta chain. The sample comes from a study of graft-versus-host responses after intestinal transplantation. Study-level background: Every recipient underwent anti-thymocyte globulin induction, then tacrolimus and steroids for roughly 3 years.

TCRdb's copy holds only in-frame clones and misses some; the assay was immunoSEQ multiplex PCR. The sample has around 10,000 clones, 80% to 95% seen once. Trimming took 3 bases from V and 1 from J, leaving 8 bases between them. This CDR3 has 13 residues. CDR1 and CDR2 (germline): SQVTM, ANQGSEA. The J gene is TRBJ2-3, the V gene TRBV29-1; D gene uncertain. The sequences come from PBMCs, collected about 70 days after transplant. The TCR originated in a human patient who received an intestinal transplant, so some T cells may come from the graft donor. The CDR3 nucleotides are TGCAGCGTTGACGCACGGGGCACAGATACGCAGTATTTT. Translation: CSVDARGTDTQYF.